This TCR beta chain was observed in a study of T cell repertoires in cytomegalovirus infection. The CDR3 length is 12 residues. The germline CDR1 and CDR2 sequences are MNHEY and SVGEGT. Each CDR3 protein is one row after TCRdb ran MiXCR on the reads. There are some 150,000 distinct CDR3 sequences in the sample; less than 25% occur only once, and about 10% lies in the top ten. On this clonotype: At one of its ends the junction is not consistent with the germline gene, which may arise from a read error.

The sequenced sample was PBMCs. The sequence was obtained from a human donor in good health (CMV status not recorded). Some clones in this sample may be carry-over from other donors' samples. The chain employs TRBV6-2 or TRBV6-3 and TRBJ2-1; no firm D call. CDR3 DNA: TGTACCAGCAGTTACCCTACGAATGAGCAGTTCTTC. Protein product: CTSSYPTNEQFF.